A selection of T cell receptor beta chains follows, all from one sample in a study of PD-1 blockade in mismatch repair-deficient tumors. TCRdb keeps only in-frame clones here, not all; method: immunoSEQ multiplex PCR. The table lists some 100,000 clones, about 79% of them singletons. Source: peripheral blood, taken approximately 36 weeks after starting pembrolizumab. The receptor set was obtained from an adult with mismatch repair-deficient cancer. Both conserved end residues are part of each CDR3.

V	J	CDR3
TRBV4-2	TRBJ2-2	CASSQDLADLTGELFF
TRBV7-2	TRBJ1-5	CASSVGRGGYNQPQHF
TRBV6-6	TRBJ2-7	CASSPGQGLAEQYF
TRBV6-5	TRBJ2-2	CASRDRGNTGELFF
TRBV4-1	TRBJ1-1	CASSQDRVNTEAFF
TRBV2	TRBJ1-1	CASSSSGGDTEAFF
TRBV19	TRBJ2-1	CASSIEGLAGGRNEQFF
TRBV19	TRBJ1-1	CASSIPGVSRAEAFF
TRBV14	TRBJ2-5	CASSRERETQYF
TRBV7-9	TRBJ2-1	CASSPAGGGFYNEQFF
TRBV30	TRBJ1-2	CAWTSGESVGYTF
TRBV7-9	TRBJ1-1	CASSSAGGWNTEAFF
TRBV28	TRBJ1-5	CASSSPSQGREQPQHF
TRBV7-3	TRBJ2-3	CASSLIGPDTQYF
TRBV7-9	TRBJ1-3	CASSLHPSSGNTIYF
TRBV11-2	TRBJ2-2	CASSLGLAGGTGELFF
TRBV28	TRBJ2-5	CAGGRGQETQYF
TRBV6-1	TRBJ1-4	CAGRQGYNEKLFF
TRBV11-3	TRBJ1-1	CASSSNMNTEAFF
TRBV27	TRBJ2-7	CASSLSGGARSYEQYF
TRBV2	TRBJ2-3	CASRGAPSTDTQYF
TRBV29-1	TRBJ1-4	CSVGSGLPNEKLFF
TRBV4-1	TRBJ1-5	CASSTQENDNQPQHF
TRBV25-1	TRBJ2-5	CASSYSRVETQYF
TRBV29-1	TRBJ2-7	CSVRGVTYEQYF
TRBV6-5	TRBJ1-5	CASSPGRAHQPQHF
TRBV5-4	TRBJ2-3	CASSPGTDTQYF
TRBV30	TRBJ1-2	CAWSQAHHYGYTF
TRBV6-5	TRBJ1-5	CASSSRGGRNQPQHF
TRBV18	TRBJ1-1	CASSPRRESTEAFF
TRBV5-1	TRBJ2-2	CASRWVANTGELFF
TRBV5-6	TRBJ2-7	CASSLATTLEQYF
TRBV30	TRBJ2-2	CAWSLSNTGELFF
TRBV5-4	TRBJ1-1	CASITGGEVNTEAFF
TRBV4-1	TRBJ1-5	CASSQGLSQGQPQHF
TRBV7-9	TRBJ2-3	CASSTPRTDTQYF
TRBV11-1	TRBJ2-5	CASSLGTSGSTETQYF
TRBV2	TRBJ2-7	CASSEPVSSYEQYF
TRBV7-9	TRBJ1-1	CASSSTNTEAFF
TRBV7-9	TRBJ1-4	CASSSSSGGLEKLFF
TRBV10-3	TRBJ2-3	CAISESIAREIGSDTQYF
TRBV9	TRBJ2-7	CASSPRLLTYEQYF
TRBV7-8	TRBJ2-2	CASSPDPGQTYGELFF
TRBV6-5	TRBJ1-2	CASAVSYGYTF
TRBV29-1	TRBJ2-4	CSVDPGANIQYF
TRBV6-1	TRBJ2-3	CASSEAPDSGGTDTQYF
TRBV5-1	TRBJ2-7	CASRAGGTGAPVQYF
TRBV5-1	TRBJ2-1	CASSLRTGVHEQFF
TRBV29-1	TRBJ1-1	CSVPGQKKNTEAFF
TRBV30	TRBJ2-6	CAWTGARAPGANVLTF
TRBV9	TRBJ2-1	CASSVVGGRYNEQFF
TRBV2	TRBJ2-7	CASRQGYEQYF
TRBV6-6	TRBJ1-1	CASSRTENTEAFF
TRBV6-5	TRBJ1-2	CASSPDTHRNYGYTF
TRBV5-4	TRBJ2-1	CASSPAALRSYNEQFF